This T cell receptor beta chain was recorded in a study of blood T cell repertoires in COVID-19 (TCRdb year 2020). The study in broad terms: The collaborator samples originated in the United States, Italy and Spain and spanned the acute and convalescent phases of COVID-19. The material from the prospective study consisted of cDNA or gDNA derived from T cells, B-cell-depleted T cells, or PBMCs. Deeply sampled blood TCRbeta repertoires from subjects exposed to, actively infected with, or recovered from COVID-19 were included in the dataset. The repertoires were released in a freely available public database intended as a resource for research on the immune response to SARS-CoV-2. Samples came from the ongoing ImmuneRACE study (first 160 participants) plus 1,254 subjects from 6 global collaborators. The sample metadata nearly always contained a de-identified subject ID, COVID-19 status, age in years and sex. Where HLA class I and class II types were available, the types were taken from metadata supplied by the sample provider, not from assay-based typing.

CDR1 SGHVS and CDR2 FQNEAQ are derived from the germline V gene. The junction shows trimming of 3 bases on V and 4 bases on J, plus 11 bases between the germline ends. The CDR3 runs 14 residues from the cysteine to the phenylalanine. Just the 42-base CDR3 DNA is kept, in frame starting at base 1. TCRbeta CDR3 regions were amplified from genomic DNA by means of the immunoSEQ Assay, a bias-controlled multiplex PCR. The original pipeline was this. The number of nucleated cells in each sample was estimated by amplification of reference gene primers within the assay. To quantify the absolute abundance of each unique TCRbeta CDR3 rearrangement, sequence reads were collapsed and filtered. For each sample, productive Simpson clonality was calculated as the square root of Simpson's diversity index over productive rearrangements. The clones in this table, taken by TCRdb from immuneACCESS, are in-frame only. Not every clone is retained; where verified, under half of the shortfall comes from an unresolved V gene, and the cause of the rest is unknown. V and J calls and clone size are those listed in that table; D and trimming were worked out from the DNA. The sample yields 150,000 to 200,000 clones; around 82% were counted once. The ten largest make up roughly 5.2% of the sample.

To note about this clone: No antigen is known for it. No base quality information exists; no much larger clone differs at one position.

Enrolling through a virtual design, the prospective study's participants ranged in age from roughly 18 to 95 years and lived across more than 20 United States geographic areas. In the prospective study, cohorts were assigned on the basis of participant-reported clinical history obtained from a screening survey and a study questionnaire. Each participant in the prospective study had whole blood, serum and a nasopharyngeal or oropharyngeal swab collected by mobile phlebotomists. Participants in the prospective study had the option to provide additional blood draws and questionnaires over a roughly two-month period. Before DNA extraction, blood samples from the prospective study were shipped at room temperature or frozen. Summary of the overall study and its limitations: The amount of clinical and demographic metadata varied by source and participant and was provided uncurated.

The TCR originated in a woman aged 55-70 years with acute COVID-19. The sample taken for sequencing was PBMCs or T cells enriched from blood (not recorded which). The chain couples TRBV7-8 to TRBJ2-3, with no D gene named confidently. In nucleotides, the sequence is TGTGCCAGCAGCTTCCGGGTGGATCCAGATACGCAGTATTTT. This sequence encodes CASSFRVDPDTQYF.